This is a list of T cell receptor beta chains from one sample in a study of blood T cell repertoires in COVID-19. Sequencing used immunoSEQ multiplex PCR; TCRdb keeps in-frame clones, though not all of them. The sample consists of some 150,000 clones, roughly 79% of them appearing once. The material sequenced was peripheral blood. The source is a woman aged 60-70 years with active or convalescent COVID-19. CDR3s include the opening cysteine and the closing phenylalanine or tryptophan. Each record gives: V gene, J gene, D gene, clone size, CDR3 protein, CDR3 DNA. D genes are given only for firm matches. Only some rows state a clone size, as once, few, many or a class for expanded clones.

v_gene: TRBV9; j_gene: TRBJ2-4; d_gene: TRBD1; abundance: .; CDR3aa: CASSSVGGTGVDIQYF; CDR3nt: TGTGCCAGCAGCTCAGTAGGAGGAACAGGGGTGGACATTCAGTACTTC
v_gene: TRBV19; j_gene: TRBJ2-5; d_gene: TRBD1; abundance: .; CDR3aa: CASSRPGGTETQYF; CDR3nt: TGTGCCAGTAGTAGGCCAGGGGGCACAGAGACCCAGTACTTC
v_gene: TRBV6-5; j_gene: TRBJ1-3; d_gene: .; abundance: .; CDR3aa: CASSYSGVSGNTIYF; CDR3nt: TGTGCCAGCAGTTACTCAGGGGTGTCCGGAAACACCATATATTTT
v_gene: TRBV2; j_gene: TRBJ2-1; d_gene: TRBD2; abundance: few; CDR3aa: CASSEPSGLAGSTSYNEQFF; CDR3nt: TGTGCCAGCAGTGAACCGTCGGGCCTAGCGGGTTCCACCTCCTACAATGAGCAGTTCTTC
v_gene: TRBV6-4; j_gene: TRBJ1-1; d_gene: .; abundance: few; CDR3aa: CASSAEGALTEAFF; CDR3nt: TGTGCCAGCAGTGCCGAAGGGGCACTAACTGAAGCTTTCTTT
v_gene: TRBV6-5; j_gene: TRBJ1-5; d_gene: .; abundance: .; CDR3aa: CASSTYGSSNQPQHF; CDR3nt: TGTGCCAGCAGCACGTATGGTAGTAGCAATCAGCCCCAGCATTTT
v_gene: TRBV28; j_gene: TRBJ1-6; d_gene: TRBD1; abundance: .; CDR3aa: CASSRDRANSPLHF; CDR3nt: TGTGCCAGCAGCCGGGACAGGGCGAATTCACCCCTCCACTTT
v_gene: TRBV4-1; j_gene: TRBJ1-1; d_gene: .; abundance: .; CDR3aa: CASSQDLRDTEAFF; CDR3nt: TGCGCCAGCAGCCAAGATCTGAGGGACACTGAAGCTTTCTTT
v_gene: TRBV2; j_gene: TRBJ2-2; d_gene: TRBD2; abundance: .; CDR3aa: CASSPTSGTGELFF; CDR3nt: TGTGCCAGCAGCCCGACTAGCGGGACCGGGGAGCTGTTTTTT
v_gene: TRBV6-5; j_gene: TRBJ1-2; d_gene: TRBD1; abundance: once; CDR3aa: CASRFSPTGYYGYTF; CDR3nt: TGTGCCAGCAGATTTTCCCCGACAGGGTACTATGGCTACACCTTC
v_gene: TRBV19; j_gene: TRBJ1-2; d_gene: .; abundance: .; CDR3aa: CASSFQGSGHYGYTF; CDR3nt: TGTGCCAGTAGTTTTCAGGGTAGTGGTCACTATGGCTACACCTTC
v_gene: TRBV9; j_gene: TRBJ2-3; d_gene: TRBD2; abundance: .; CDR3aa: CASSPGTSSADTQYF; CDR3nt: TGTGCCAGCAGCCCGGGGACTAGCTCTGCAGATACGCAGTATTTT
v_gene: TRBV5-1; j_gene: TRBJ1-2; d_gene: .; abundance: once; CDR3aa: CASSPGAGQNYGYTF; CDR3nt: TGCGCCAGCAGCCCCGGTGCAGGGCAGAACTATGGCTACACCTTC
v_gene: TRBV2; j_gene: TRBJ2-3; d_gene: TRBD2; abundance: .; CDR3aa: CASRMAGGDTQYF; CDR3nt: TGTGCCAGCAGAATGGCGGGGGGGGATACGCAGTATTTT
v_gene: TRBV30; j_gene: TRBJ2-3; d_gene: TRBD2; abundance: .; CDR3aa: CAWRRSGSTDTQYF; CDR3nt: TGTGCCTGGAGACGTAGCGGGAGCACAGATACGCAGTATTTT
v_gene: TRBV3-1/TRBV3-2; j_gene: TRBJ2-7; d_gene: .; abundance: .; CDR3aa: CASSQGRSEQYF; CDR3nt: TGTGCCAGCAGCCAAGGCCGTAGCGAGCAGTACTTC
v_gene: TRBV6-5; j_gene: TRBJ2-1; d_gene: TRBD2; abundance: .; CDR3aa: CASRGLAYIGQFF; CDR3nt: TGTGCCAGCAGGGGACTAGCGTATATCGGGCAGTTCTTC
v_gene: TRBV6-2/TRBV6-3; j_gene: TRBJ1-2; d_gene: TRBD1; abundance: .; CDR3aa: CASSSTATGGNGYTF; CDR3nt: TGTGCCAGCAGTTCTACTGCGACAGGGGGTAATGGCTACACCTTC
v_gene: TRBV14; j_gene: TRBJ1-6; d_gene: TRBD1; abundance: .; CDR3aa: CASSPGPGQYNSPLHF; CDR3nt: TGTGCCAGCAGCCCCGGCCCGGGACAGTATAATTCACCCCTCCACTTT
v_gene: TRBV19; j_gene: TRBJ2-7; d_gene: TRBD2; abundance: .; CDR3aa: CASSQGLADPQYF; CDR3nt: TGTGCCAGTAGTCAGGGACTAGCGGATCCTCAGTACTTC
v_gene: TRBV28; j_gene: TRBJ1-1; d_gene: TRBD1; abundance: .; CDR3aa: CASSRGTGEAFF; CDR3nt: TGTGCCAGCAGTAGGGGGACAGGGGAAGCTTTCTTT
v_gene: TRBV2; j_gene: TRBJ2-1; d_gene: .; abundance: .; CDR3aa: CASSDLLGDNYNEQFF; CDR3nt: TGTGCCAGCAGTGATTTGTTGGGCGATAACTACAATGAGCAGTTCTTC
v_gene: TRBV4-1; j_gene: TRBJ1-2; d_gene: TRBD1; abundance: .; CDR3aa: CASSRATGTGYGYTF; CDR3nt: TGCGCCAGCAGCCGAGCGACAGGGACCGGCTATGGCTACACCTTC
v_gene: TRBV18; j_gene: TRBJ2-5; d_gene: .; abundance: .; CDR3aa: CASSPGRGETQYF; CDR3nt: TGTGCCAGCTCACCAGGTAGAGGAGAGACCCAGTACTTC
v_gene: TRBV11-1; j_gene: TRBJ2-1; d_gene: TRBD1; abundance: .; CDR3aa: CASSPGQGAANEQFF; CDR3nt: TGTGCCAGCAGCCCTGGACAGGGGGCGGCGAATGAGCAGTTCTTC
v_gene: TRBV6-1; j_gene: TRBJ1-4; d_gene: TRBD1; abundance: .; CDR3aa: CASSVGGQLFATNEKLFF; CDR3nt: TGTGCCAGCAGTGTAGGGGGACAGCTTTTTGCAACTAATGAAAAACTGTTTTTT
v_gene: TRBV19; j_gene: TRBJ2-4; d_gene: .; abundance: .; CDR3aa: CASSARELAKNIQYF; CDR3nt: TGTGCCAGTAGTGCCCGGGAGCTAGCCAAAAACATTCAGTACTTC
v_gene: TRBV6-4; j_gene: TRBJ1-6; d_gene: TRBD1; abundance: few; CDR3aa: CASSDSGQGDNSPLHF; CDR3nt: TGTGCCAGCAGTGACTCTGGGCAGGGGGATAATTCACCCCTCCACTTT
v_gene: TRBV7-9; j_gene: TRBJ2-5; d_gene: .; abundance: .; CDR3aa: CASSSGGGEFQETQYF; CDR3nt: TGTGCCAGCAGCTCCGGAGGAGGGGAATTCCAAGAGACCCAGTACTTC
v_gene: TRBV5-6; j_gene: TRBJ2-1; d_gene: .; abundance: .; CDR3aa: CASSFLDEQFF; CDR3nt: TGTGCCAGCAGCTTTCTTGATGAGCAGTTCTTC
v_gene: TRBV28; j_gene: TRBJ2-7; d_gene: TRBD1; abundance: .; CDR3aa: CASSSTSGTGGNEQYF; CDR3nt: TGTGCCAGCAGTTCCACCTCCGGGACAGGGGGCAACGAGCAGTACTTC
v_gene: TRBV5-6; j_gene: TRBJ2-2; d_gene: TRBD1; abundance: .; CDR3aa: CASSLGTESNTGELFF; CDR3nt: TGTGCCAGCAGCCTGGGGACAGAATCGAACACCGGGGAGCTGTTTTTT
v_gene: TRBV19; j_gene: TRBJ1-5; d_gene: TRBD1; abundance: .; CDR3aa: CATRRDRDSNQPQHF; CDR3nt: TGTGCCACTCGACGGGACAGAGATAGCAATCAGCCCCAGCATTTT
v_gene: TRBV27; j_gene: TRBJ2-7; d_gene: TRBD1; abundance: .; CDR3aa: CASSADRAEQYF; CDR3nt: TGTGCCAGCAGTGCCGACAGGGCCGAGCAGTACTTC
v_gene: TRBV4-1; j_gene: TRBJ1-2; d_gene: TRBD1; abundance: once; CDR3aa: CASSQDNRGTYGYTF; CDR3nt: TGCGCCAGCAGCCAAGATAACAGGGGAACCTATGGCTACACCTTC
v_gene: TRBV19; j_gene: TRBJ1-1; d_gene: TRBD1; abundance: few; CDR3aa: CASSTSGTGTEAFF; CDR3nt: TGTGCCAGTAGTACGTCCGGGACAGGGACTGAAGCTTTCTTT
v_gene: TRBV27; j_gene: TRBJ1-4; d_gene: TRBD1; abundance: .; CDR3aa: CASSSTGTGDPEKLFF; CDR3nt: TGTGCCAGCAGTTCCACCGGGACAGGGGACCCAGAAAAACTGTTTTTT
v_gene: TRBV5-1; j_gene: TRBJ1-1; d_gene: TRBD1; abundance: .; CDR3aa: CASSSWGTENTEAFF; CDR3nt: TGCGCCAGCAGCTCGTGGGGGACAGAAAACACTGAAGCTTTCTTT
v_gene: TRBV6-1; j_gene: TRBJ1-5; d_gene: .; abundance: once; CDR3aa: CASSELRDQPQHF; CDR3nt: TGTGCCAGCAGTGAGTTGAGGGATCAGCCCCAGCATTTT
v_gene: TRBV10-2; j_gene: TRBJ2-3; d_gene: TRBD2; abundance: few; CDR3aa: CASSESVGYGGASPDTQYF; CDR3nt: TGCGCCAGCAGTGAGTCGGTGGGTTACGGGGGGGCCAGTCCGGATACGCAGTATTTT
v_gene: TRBV7-9; j_gene: TRBJ1-2; d_gene: .; abundance: .; CDR3aa: CASSFERDYGYTF; CDR3nt: TGTGCCAGCAGCTTCGAACGGGACTATGGCTACACCTTC
v_gene: TRBV7-2; j_gene: TRBJ1-6; d_gene: .; abundance: .; CDR3aa: CASRTRGSPLHF; CDR3nt: TGTGCCAGCAGAACCAGGGGTTCACCCCTCCACTTT
v_gene: TRBV29-1; j_gene: TRBJ2-7; d_gene: TRBD1; abundance: few; CDR3aa: CSVARTGIYEQYF; CDR3nt: TGCAGCGTTGCCCGGACAGGGATCTACGAGCAGTACTTC
v_gene: TRBV5-1; j_gene: TRBJ1-6; d_gene: TRBD1; abundance: few; CDR3aa: CASSQQDRGGTPLHF; CDR3nt: TGCGCCAGCAGCCAACAGGACAGGGGTGGAACCCCCCTCCACTTT
v_gene: TRBV6-1; j_gene: TRBJ2-1; d_gene: .; abundance: .; CDR3aa: CASSEVFSGAYNEQFF; CDR3nt: TGTGCCAGCAGTGAAGTATTTAGCGGTGCCTACAATGAGCAGTTCTTC
v_gene: TRBV10-2; j_gene: TRBJ1-5; d_gene: .; abundance: few; CDR3aa: CASSESTGVQPQHF; CDR3nt: TGCGCCAGCAGTGAGTCAACGGGGGTACAGCCCCAGCATTTT
v_gene: TRBV5-4; j_gene: TRBJ2-3; d_gene: .; abundance: .; CDR3aa: CASSLVPQTDTQYF; CDR3nt: TGTGCCAGCAGCTTGGTACCCCAGACAGATACGCAGTATTTT
v_gene: TRBV28; j_gene: TRBJ1-1; d_gene: TRBD1; abundance: .; CDR3aa: CASSPLDRDRTEAFF; CDR3nt: TGTGCCAGCAGCCCATTGGACAGGGATCGCACTGAAGCTTTCTTT
v_gene: TRBV7-2; j_gene: TRBJ2-1; d_gene: .; abundance: .; CDR3aa: CASSTQGEQFF; CDR3nt: TGTGCCAGCAGCACCCAGGGGGAGCAGTTCTTC
v_gene: TRBV13; j_gene: TRBJ2-7; d_gene: TRBD1; abundance: .; CDR3aa: CASSSTETGLEQYF; CDR3nt: TGTGCCAGCAGCTCCACAGAGACAGGGTTAGAGCAGTACTTC
v_gene: TRBV21-1; j_gene: TRBJ1-2; d_gene: .; abundance: .; CDR3aa: CASSKANGGYTF; CDR3nt: TGTGCCAGCAGCAAAGCGAACGGTGGCTACACCTTC
v_gene: TRBV2; j_gene: TRBJ2-2; d_gene: .; abundance: .; CDR3aa: CASTPDRTGELFF; CDR3nt: TGTGCCAGCACTCCCGACAGAACCGGGGAGCTGTTTTTT
v_gene: TRBV28; j_gene: TRBJ1-5; d_gene: TRBD1; abundance: few; CDR3aa: CASRSRDSGNQPQHF; CDR3nt: TGTGCCAGCAGGTCCCGGGACAGTGGTAATCAGCCCCAGCATTTT
v_gene: TRBV30; j_gene: TRBJ1-1; d_gene: TRBD1; abundance: .; CDR3aa: CAWSVEGAAFF; CDR3nt: TGTGCCTGGAGTGTAGAGGGGGCGGCTTTCTTT
v_gene: TRBV5-1; j_gene: TRBJ2-1; d_gene: TRBD2; abundance: .; CDR3aa: CASSLGYGRERDNEQFF; CDR3nt: TGCGCCAGCAGCTTGGGGTACGGGAGGGAACGAGACAATGAGCAGTTCTTC
v_gene: TRBV5-1; j_gene: TRBJ2-3; d_gene: TRBD2; abundance: .; CDR3aa: CASSLTRGGTDTQYF; CDR3nt: TGCGCCAGCAGCTTGACGCGGGGGGGCACAGATACGCAGTATTTT
v_gene: TRBV10-3; j_gene: TRBJ1-1; d_gene: .; abundance: .; CDR3aa: CAITDSQNTEAFF; CDR3nt: TGTGCCATCACGGACAGTCAGAACACTGAAGCTTTCTTT
v_gene: TRBV18; j_gene: TRBJ1-1; d_gene: .; abundance: few; CDR3aa: CASSPPGGMNTEAFF; CDR3nt: TGTGCCAGCTCACCACCGGGGGGTATGAACACTGAAGCTTTCTTT
v_gene: TRBV9; j_gene: TRBJ1-1; d_gene: .; abundance: .; CDR3aa: CASSVQGGLTEAFF; CDR3nt: TGTGCCAGCAGCGTCCAGGGTGGTTTAACTGAAGCTTTCTTT